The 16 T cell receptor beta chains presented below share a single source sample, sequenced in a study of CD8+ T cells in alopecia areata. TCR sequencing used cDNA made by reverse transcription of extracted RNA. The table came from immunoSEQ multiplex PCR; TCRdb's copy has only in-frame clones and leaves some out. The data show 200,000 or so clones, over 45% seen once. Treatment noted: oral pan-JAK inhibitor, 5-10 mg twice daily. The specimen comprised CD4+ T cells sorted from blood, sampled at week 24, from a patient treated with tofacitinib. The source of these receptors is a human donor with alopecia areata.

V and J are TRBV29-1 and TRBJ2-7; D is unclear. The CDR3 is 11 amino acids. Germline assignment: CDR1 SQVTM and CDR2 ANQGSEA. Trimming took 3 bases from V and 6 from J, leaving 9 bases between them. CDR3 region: CSVELGPEQYF. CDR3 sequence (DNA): TGCAGCGTTGAGCTGGGCCCCGAGCAGTACTTC.

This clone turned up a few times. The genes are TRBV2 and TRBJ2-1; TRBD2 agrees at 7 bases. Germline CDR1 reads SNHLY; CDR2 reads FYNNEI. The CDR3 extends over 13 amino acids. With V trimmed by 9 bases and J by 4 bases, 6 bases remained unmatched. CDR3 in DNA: TGTGCCAGGGCTCGCGGGGGATACAATGAGCAGTTCTTC. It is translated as CARARGGYNEQFF. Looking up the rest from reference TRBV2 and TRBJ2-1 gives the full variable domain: EPEVTQTPSHQVTQMGQEVILRCVPISNHLYFYWYRQILGQKVEFLVSFYNNEISEKSEIFDDQFSVERPDGSNFTLKIRSTKLEDSAMYFCARARGGYNEQFFGPGTRLTVL.

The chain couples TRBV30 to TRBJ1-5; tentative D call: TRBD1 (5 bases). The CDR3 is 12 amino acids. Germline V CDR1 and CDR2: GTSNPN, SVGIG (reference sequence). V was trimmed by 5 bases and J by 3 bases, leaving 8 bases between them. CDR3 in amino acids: CAWGGYNQPQHF. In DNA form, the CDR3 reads TGTGCCTGGGGGGGTTACAATCAGCCCCAGCATTTT.

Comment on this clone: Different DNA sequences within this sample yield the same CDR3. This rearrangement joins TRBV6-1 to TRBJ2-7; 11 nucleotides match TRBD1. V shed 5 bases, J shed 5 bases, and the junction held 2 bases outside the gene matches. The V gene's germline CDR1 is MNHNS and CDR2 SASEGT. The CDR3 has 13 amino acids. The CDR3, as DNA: TGTGCCAGCAGTCGGGACAGGGGGGACGAGCAGTACTTC. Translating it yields CASSRDRGDEQYF.

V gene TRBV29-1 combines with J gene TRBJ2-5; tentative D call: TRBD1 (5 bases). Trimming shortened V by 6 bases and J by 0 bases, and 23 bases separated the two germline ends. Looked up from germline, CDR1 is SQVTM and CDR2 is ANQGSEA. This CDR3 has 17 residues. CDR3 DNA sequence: TGCAGCGTAGAGCGTAGGGGTCGTATGGGGTACCAAGAGACCCAGTACTTC. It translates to CSVERRGRMGYQETQYF.

CDR3 loop: CASRGAGTDTQYF. The CDR3, as DNA: TGTGCCAGTAGGGGGGCTGGCACAGATACGCAGTATTTT. The chain carries TRBV27 and TRBJ2-3; D may correspond to TRBD1 or TRBD2 (6 bases each). Germline V gene sequence: CDR1 MNHEY, CDR2 SMNVEV (reference sequence). The CDR3 extends over 13 amino acids. The V end was cut by 9 bases, the J end by 1 base, with 11 bases between.

The CDR3 DNA reads as TGTGCCAGCAGCTTGAGTGTCACCGGGGAGCTGTTTTTT. Protein sequence: CASSLSVTGELFF. The chain carries TRBV7-9 and TRBJ2-2; D is unresolved. V was pared by 3 bases and J by 4 bases, with 6 bases between. The CDR3 extends over 13 amino acids. CDR1 is SEHNR, CDR2 FQNEAQ, per germline (reference sequence).

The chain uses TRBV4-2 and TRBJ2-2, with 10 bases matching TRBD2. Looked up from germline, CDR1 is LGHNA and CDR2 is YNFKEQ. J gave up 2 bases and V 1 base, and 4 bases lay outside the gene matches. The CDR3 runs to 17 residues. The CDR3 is CASSQVAGGDNTGELFF. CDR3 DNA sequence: TGTGCCAGCAGCCAAGTAGCGGGGGGAGATAACACCGGGGAGCTGTTTTTT.

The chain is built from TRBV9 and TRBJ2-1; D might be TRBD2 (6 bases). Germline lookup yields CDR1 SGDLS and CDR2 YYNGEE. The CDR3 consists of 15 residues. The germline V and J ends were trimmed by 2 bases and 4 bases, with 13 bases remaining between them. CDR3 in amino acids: CASSVGTPTYNEQFF. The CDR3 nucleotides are TGTGCCAGCAGCGTCGGGACTCCAACTTACAATGAGCAGTTCTTC.

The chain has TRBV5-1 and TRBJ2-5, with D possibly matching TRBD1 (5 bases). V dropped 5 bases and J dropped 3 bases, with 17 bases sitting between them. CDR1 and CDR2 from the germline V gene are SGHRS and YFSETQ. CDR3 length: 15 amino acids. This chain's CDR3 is CASSPSPGWKETQYF. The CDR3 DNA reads TGCGCCAGCAGTCCATCGCCAGGGTGGAAAGAGACCCAGTACTTC.

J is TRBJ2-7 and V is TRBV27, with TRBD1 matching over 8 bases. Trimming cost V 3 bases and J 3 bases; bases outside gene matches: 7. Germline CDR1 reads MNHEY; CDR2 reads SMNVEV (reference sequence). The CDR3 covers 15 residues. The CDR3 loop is CASSLNWDRRYEQYF. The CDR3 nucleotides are TGTGCCAGCAGTTTGAACTGGGACAGGCGCTACGAGCAGTACTTC.

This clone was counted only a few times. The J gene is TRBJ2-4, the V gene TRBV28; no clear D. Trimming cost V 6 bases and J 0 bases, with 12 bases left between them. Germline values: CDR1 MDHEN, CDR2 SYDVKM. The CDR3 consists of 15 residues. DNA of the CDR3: TGTGCCAGCAGCTCCCCCCTCATAGCCAAAAACATTCAGTACTTC. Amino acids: CASSSPLIAKNIQYF.

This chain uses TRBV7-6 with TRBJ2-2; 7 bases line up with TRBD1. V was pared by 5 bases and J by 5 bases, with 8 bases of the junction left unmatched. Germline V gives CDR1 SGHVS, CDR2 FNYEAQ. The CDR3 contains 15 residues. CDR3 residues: CASSARGLGTGELFF. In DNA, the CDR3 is TGTGCCAGCAGCGCTAGGGGGCTAGGAACCGGGGAGCTGTTTTTT.

The CDR3 sequence is CAWSVQWSGGNTIYF. CDR3 nucleotides: TGTGCCTGGAGTGTACAATGGTCGGGCGGAAACACCATATATTTT. V gene TRBV30 combines with J gene TRBJ1-3; no reliable D call. Germline CDR1 reads GTSNPN; CDR2 reads SVGIG (reference sequence). The germline V and J ends were trimmed by 0 bases and 4 bases, with 13 bases remaining between them. The CDR3 consists of 15 residues.

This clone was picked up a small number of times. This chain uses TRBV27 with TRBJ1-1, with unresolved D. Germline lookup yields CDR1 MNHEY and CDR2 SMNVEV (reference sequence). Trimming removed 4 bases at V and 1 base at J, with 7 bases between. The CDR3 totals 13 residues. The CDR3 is CASSYYWNTEAFF. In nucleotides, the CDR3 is TGTGCCAGCAGTTATTACTGGAACACTGAAGCTTTCTTT.

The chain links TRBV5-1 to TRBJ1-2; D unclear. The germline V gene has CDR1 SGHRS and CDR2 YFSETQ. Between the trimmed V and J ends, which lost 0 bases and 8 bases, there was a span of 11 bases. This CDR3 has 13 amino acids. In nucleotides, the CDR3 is TGCGCCAGCAGCTTGGCTTCAGTGGAGGGCTACACCTTC. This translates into CASSLASVEGYTF. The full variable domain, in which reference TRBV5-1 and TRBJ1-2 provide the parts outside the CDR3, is KAGVTQTPRYLIKTRGQQVTLSCSPISGHRSVSWYQQTPGQGLQFLFEYFSETQRNKGNFPGRFSGRQFSNSRSEMNVSTLELGDSALYLCASSLASVEGYTFGSGTRLTVV.